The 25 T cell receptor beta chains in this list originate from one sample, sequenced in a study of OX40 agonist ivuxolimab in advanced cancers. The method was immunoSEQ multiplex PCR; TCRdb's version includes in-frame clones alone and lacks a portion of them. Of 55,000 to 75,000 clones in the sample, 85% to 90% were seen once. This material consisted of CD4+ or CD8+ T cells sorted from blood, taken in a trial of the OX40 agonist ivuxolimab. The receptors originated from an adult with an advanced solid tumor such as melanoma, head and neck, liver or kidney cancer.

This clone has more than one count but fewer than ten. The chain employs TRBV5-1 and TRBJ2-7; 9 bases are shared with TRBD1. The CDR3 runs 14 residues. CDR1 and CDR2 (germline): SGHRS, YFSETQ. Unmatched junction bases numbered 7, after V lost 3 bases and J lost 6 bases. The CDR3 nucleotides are TGCGCCAGCAGCTCGGACAGGGGCGTCGGCGAGCAGTACTTC. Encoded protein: CASSSDRGVGEQYF.

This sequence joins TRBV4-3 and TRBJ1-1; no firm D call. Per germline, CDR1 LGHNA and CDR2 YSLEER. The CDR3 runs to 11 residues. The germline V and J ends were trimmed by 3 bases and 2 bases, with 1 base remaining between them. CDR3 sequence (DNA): TGCGCCAGCAGCCATAACACTGAAGCTTTCTTT. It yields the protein CASSHNTEAFF.

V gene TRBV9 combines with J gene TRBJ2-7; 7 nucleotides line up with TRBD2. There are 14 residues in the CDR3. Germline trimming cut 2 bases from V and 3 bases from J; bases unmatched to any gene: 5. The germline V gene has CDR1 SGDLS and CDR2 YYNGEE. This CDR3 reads CASSVGGSNYEQYF. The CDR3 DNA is TGTGCCAGCAGCGTCGGCGGGAGCAACTACGAGCAGTACTTC.

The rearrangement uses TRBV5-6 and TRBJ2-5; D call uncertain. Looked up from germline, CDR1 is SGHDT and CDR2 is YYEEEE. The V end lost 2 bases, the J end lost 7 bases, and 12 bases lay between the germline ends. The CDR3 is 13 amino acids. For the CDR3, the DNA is TGTGCCAGCAGCTTAGGTACTGAAGTGACCCAGTACTTC. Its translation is CASSLGTEVTQYF.

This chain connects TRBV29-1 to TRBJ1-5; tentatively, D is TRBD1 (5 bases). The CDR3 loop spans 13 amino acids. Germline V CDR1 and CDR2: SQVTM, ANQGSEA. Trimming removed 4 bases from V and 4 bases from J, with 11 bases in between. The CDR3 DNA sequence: TGCAGCGTTGGGGGGGAAGGTAATCAGCCCCAGCATTTT. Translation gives CSVGGEGNQPQHF.

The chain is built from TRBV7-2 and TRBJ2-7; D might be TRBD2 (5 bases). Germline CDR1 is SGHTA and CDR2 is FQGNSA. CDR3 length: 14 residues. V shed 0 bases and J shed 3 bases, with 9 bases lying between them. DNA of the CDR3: TGTGCCAGCAGCTTAGCGCGGGCTAACTACGAGCAGTACTTC. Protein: CASSLARANYEQYF.

This CDR3 is CASSLGDHTDTQYF. CDR3 nucleotides: TGTGCCAGCAGCTTAGGGGACCATACAGATACGCAGTATTTT. This sequence joins TRBV11-2 and TRBJ2-3; D tentatively fits TRBD1 or TRBD2 (5 bases each). Trimming removed 1 base from V and 3 bases from J, with 8 bases in between. CDR3 size: 14 residues. The germline V gene encodes CDR1 SGHAT and CDR2 FQNNGV.

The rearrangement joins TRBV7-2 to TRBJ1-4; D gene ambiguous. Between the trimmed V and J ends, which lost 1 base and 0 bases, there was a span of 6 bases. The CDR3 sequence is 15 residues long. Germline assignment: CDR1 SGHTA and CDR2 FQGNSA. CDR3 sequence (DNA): TGTGCCAGCAGCTTAGGGGTTGCAACTAATGAAAAACTGTTTTTT. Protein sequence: CASSLGVATNEKLFF.

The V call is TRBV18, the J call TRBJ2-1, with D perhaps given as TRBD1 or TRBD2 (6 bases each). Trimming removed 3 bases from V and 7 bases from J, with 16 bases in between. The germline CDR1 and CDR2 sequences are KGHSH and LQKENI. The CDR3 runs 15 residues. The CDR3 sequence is CASSPSTGGGNEQFF. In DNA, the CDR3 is TGTGCCAGCTCACCGTCGACAGGTGGGGGGAATGAGCAGTTCTTC.

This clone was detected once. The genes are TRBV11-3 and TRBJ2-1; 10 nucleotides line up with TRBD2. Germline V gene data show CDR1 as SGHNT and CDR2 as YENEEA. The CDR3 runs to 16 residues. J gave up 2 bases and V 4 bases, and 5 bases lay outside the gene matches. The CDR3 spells CASSSRAGGTYNEQFF. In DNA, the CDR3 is TGTGCCAGCAGCTCCAGAGCGGGGGGGACCTACAATGAGCAGTTCTTC.

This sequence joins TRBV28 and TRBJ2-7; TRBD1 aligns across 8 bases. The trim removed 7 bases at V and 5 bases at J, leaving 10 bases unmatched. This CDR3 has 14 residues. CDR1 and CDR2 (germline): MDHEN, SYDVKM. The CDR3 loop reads CASTPGQGNHEQYF. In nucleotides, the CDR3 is TGTGCCAGCACCCCTGGACAGGGAAACCACGAGCAGTACTTC.

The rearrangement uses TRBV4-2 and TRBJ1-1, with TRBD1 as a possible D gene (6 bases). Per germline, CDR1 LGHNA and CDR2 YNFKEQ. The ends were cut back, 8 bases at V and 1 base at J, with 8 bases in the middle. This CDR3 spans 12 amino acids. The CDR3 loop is CASGQRNTEAFF. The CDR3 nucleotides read TGTGCCAGCGGACAGAGGAACACTGAAGCTTTCTTT.

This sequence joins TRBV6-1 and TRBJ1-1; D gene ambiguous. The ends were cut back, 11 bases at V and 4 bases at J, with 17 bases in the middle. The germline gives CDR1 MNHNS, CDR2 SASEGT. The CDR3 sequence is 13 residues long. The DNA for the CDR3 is TGTGCCTCAACGGCGGGGTTCGCCACTGAAGCTTTCTTT. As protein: CASTAGFATEAFF.

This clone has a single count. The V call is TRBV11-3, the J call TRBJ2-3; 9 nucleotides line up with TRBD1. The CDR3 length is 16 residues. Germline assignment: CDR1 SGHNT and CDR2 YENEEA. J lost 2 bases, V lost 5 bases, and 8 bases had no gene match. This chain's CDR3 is CASSTGQGSNTDTQYF. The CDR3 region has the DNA TGTGCCAGCAGCACAGGACAGGGGTCAAACACAGATACGCAGTATTTT.

As DNA, the CDR3 is TGCGCCAGCAGCTTAAGAGCGGGGGCGGCAGATACGCAGTATTTT. This gives the protein CASSLRAGAADTQYF. This chain connects TRBV5-1 to TRBJ2-3, with 8 bases fitting TRBD2. This CDR3 region has 15 residues. With 2 bases clipped from V and 4 bases from J, the junction kept 6 bases outside the gene matches. The germline V gene has CDR1 SGHRS and CDR2 YFSETQ.

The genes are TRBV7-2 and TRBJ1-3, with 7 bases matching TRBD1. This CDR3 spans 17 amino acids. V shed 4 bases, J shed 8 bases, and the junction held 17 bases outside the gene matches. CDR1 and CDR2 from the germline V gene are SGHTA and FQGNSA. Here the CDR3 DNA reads TGTGCCAGCAGCTCATCACCTAGACAGGGACAAGGGTACACCATATATTTT. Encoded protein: CASSSSPRQGQGYTIYF.

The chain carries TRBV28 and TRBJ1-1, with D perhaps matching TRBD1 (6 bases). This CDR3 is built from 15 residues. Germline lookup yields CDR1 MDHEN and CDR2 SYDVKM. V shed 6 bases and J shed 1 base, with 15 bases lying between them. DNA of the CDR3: TGTGCCAGCAGCCGGGGGGGGCGCCGGAACACTGAAGCTTTCTTT. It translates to CASSRGGRRNTEAFF.

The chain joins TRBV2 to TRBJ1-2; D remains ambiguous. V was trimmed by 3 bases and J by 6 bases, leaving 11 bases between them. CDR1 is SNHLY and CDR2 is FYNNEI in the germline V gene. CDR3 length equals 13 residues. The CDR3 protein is CASSDDLGHGYTF. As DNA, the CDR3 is TGTGCCAGCAGTGACGACCTAGGGCATGGCTACACCTTC.

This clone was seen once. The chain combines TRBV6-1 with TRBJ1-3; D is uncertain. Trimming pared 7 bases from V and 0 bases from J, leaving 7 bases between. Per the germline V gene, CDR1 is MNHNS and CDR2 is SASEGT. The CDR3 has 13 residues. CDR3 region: CASKAGSGNTIYF. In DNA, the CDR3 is TGTGCCAGCAAGGCCGGCTCTGGAAACACCATATATTTT.

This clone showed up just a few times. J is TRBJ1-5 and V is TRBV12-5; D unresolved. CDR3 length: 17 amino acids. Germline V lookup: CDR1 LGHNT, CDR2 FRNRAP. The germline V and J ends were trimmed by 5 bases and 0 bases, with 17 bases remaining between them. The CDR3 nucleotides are TGTGCTAGTGGTCCTCTGGGTAGCAGGTATAGCAATCAGCCCCAGCATTTT. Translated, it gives CASGPLGSRYSNQPQHF.

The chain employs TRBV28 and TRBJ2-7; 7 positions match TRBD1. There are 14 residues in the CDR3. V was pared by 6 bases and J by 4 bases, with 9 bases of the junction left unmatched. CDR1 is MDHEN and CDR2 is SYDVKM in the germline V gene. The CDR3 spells CASRGGQPGYEQYF. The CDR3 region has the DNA TGTGCCAGCAGAGGGGGACAGCCCGGTTACGAGCAGTACTTC.

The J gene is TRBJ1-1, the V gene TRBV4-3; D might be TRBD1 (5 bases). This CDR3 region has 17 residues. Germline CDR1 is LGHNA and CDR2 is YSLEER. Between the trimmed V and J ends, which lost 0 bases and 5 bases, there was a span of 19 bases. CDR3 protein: CASSQDRFGTVGTEAFF. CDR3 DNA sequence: TGCGCCAGCAGCCAAGATCGCTTCGGGACTGTTGGTACTGAAGCTTTCTTT.

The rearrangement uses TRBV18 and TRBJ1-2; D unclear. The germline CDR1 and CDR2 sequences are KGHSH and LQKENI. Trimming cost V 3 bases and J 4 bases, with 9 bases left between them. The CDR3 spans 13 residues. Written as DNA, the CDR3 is TGTGCCAGCTCACCTGATAACAGCTATGGCTACACCTTC. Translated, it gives CASSPDNSYGYTF.

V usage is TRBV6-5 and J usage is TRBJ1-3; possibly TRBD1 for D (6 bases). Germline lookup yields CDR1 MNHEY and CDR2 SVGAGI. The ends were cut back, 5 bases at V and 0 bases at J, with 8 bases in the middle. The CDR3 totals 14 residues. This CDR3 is CASSGTSSGNTIYF. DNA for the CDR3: TGTGCCAGCAGTGGGACATCCTCTGGAAACACCATATATTTT.

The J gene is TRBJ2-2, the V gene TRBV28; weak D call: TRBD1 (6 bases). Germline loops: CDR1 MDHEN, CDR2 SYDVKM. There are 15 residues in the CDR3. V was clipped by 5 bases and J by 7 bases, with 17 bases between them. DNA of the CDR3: TGTGCCAGCAGTACCCGGGCAGGGGCTAGCGGGGAGCTGTTTTTT. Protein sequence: CASSTRAGASGELFF.